This section outlines one TCR beta chain sequence together with its context. The CDR3 covers 16 residues. The J segment lost 8 bases and the V segment lost 1 base, leaving 9 bases of the junction unmatched. Germline V gene sequence: CDR1 MNHEY, CDR2 SMNVEV (reference sequence). The source of the sample is a study of blood T cell repertoires in COVID-19. Sequenced by immunoSEQ multiplex PCR; TCRdb stores in-frame clones only, minus some. The sample consists of roughly 100,000 clones, approximately 82% of them appearing once. The J gene is TRBJ2-1, the V gene TRBV27, with 9 bases fitting TRBD1. This clonotype was sampled from a man aged 65 to 79 with acute or convalescent COVID-19. Sequenced input: peripheral blood. The CDR3 nucleotides are TGTGCCAGCAGTTTATTTTTTGGGGACAGGGCCGATGAGCAGTTCTTC. Amino acids: CASSLFFGDRADEQFF.